This TCR beta chain was found in a study of blood T cell repertoires in COVID-19. Produced via immunoSEQ multiplex PCR; TCRdb's table is partial and in-frame only. The repertoire holds 200,000 to 250,000 clones, with less than 90% as singletons. The CDR3 has 14 amino acids. J gave up 1 base and V 3 bases, and 2 bases lay outside the gene matches. The germline V gene has CDR1 LNHDA and CDR2 SQIVND (reference sequence). The chain is built from TRBV19 and TRBJ2-5; 7 bases match TRBD1. The clonotype originates from a woman between 35 and 50 years old who had recovered from COVID-19. The sequenced sample consisted of PBMCs or T cells enriched from blood (not recorded which). Here the CDR3 DNA reads TGTGCCAGTAGTATCGGGACAGCCCAAGAGACCCAGTACTTC. This translates into CASSIGTAQETQYF.